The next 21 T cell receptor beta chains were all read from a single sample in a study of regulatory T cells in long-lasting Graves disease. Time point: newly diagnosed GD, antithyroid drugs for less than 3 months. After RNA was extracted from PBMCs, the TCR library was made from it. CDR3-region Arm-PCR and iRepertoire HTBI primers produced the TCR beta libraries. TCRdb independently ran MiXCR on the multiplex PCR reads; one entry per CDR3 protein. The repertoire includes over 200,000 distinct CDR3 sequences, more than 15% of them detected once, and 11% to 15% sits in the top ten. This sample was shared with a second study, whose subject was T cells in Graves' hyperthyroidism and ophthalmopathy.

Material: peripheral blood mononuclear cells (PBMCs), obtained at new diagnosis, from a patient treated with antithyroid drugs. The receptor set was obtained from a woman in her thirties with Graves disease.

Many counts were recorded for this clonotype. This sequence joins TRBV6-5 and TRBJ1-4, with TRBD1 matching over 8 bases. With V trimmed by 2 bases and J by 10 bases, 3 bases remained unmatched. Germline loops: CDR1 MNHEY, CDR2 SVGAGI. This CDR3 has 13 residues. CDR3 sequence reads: CASSYAGGAKLFF. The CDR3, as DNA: TGTGCCAGCAGTTACGCAGGGGGCGCAAAACTGTTTTTT.

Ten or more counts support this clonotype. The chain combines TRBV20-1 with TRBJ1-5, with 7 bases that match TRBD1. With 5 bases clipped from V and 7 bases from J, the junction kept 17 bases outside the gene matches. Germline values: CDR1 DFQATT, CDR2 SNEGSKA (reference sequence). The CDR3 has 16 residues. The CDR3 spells CSAQAVAGGSGQPQHF. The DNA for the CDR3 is TGCAGTGCTCAAGCAGTGGCAGGGGGTTCCGGACAGCCCCAGCATTTT.

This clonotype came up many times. The CDR3 protein is CASSQPWGTEAFF. CDR3 in DNA: TGTGCCAGCAGCCAGCCCTGGGGCACTGAAGCTTTCTTT. V gene TRBV14 combines with J gene TRBJ1-1, with D unclear. V was trimmed by 3 bases and J by 4 bases, leaving 9 bases between them. Germline lookup yields CDR1 SGHDN and CDR2 FVKESK. The CDR3 extends over 13 amino acids.

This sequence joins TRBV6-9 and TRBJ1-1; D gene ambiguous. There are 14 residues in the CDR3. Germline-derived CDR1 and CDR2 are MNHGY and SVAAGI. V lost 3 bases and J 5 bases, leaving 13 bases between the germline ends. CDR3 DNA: TGTGCCAGCAGTTACGGACTGGATCCGACTGAAGCTTTCTTT. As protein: CASSYGLDPTEAFF.

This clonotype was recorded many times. The CDR3 sequence is CSAWGMSTDTQYF. Written as DNA, the CDR3 is TGCAGTGCTTGGGGGATGAGCACAGATACGCAGTATTTT. The rearrangement joins TRBV20-1 to TRBJ2-3; D is possibly TRBD1 or TRBD2 (5 bases each). Trimming removed 5 bases at V and 0 bases at J, with 9 bases between. CDR3 length: 13 residues. Germline assignment: CDR1 DFQATT and CDR2 SNEGSKA (reference sequence).

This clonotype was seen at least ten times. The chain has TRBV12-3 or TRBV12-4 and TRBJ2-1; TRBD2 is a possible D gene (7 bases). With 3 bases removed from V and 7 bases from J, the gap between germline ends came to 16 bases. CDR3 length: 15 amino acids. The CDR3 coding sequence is TGTGCCAGCAGTTTTCTAGGGAGGGGGGGAAATGAGCAGTTCTTC. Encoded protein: CASSFLGRGGNEQFF.

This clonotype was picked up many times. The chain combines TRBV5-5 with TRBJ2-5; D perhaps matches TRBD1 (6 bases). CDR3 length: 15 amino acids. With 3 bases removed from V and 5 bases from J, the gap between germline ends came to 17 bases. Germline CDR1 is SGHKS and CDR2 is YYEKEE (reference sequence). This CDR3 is CASSSPSRGWETQYF. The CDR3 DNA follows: TGTGCCAGCAGCTCCCCCTCCAGGGGATGGGAGACCCAGTACTTC.

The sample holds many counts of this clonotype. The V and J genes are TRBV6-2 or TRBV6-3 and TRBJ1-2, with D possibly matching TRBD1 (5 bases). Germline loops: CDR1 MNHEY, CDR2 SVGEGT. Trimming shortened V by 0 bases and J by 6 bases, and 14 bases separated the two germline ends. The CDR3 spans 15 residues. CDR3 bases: TGTGCCAGCAGTTACTCTGCTCAGGGTAGAGATGGCTACACCTTC. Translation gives CASSYSAQGRDGYTF.

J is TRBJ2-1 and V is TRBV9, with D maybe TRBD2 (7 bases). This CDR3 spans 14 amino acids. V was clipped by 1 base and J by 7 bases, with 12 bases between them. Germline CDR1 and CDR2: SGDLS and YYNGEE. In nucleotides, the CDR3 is TGTGCCAGCAGCGTATGGGGGGGCGGGAATGAGCAGTTCTTC. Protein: CASSVWGGGNEQFF. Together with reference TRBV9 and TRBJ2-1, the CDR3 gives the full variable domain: DSGVTQTPKHLITATGQRVTLRCSPRSGDLSVYWYQQSLDQGLQFLIQYYNGEERAKGNILERFSAQQFPDLHSELNLSSLELGDSALYFCASSVWGGGNEQFFGPGTRLTVL.

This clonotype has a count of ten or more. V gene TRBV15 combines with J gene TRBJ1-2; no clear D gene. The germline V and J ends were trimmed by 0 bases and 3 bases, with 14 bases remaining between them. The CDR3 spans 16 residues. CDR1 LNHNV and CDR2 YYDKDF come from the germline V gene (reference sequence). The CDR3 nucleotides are TGTGCCACCAGCAGAGATCCTAGGTTGAGGGACTATGGCTACACCTTC. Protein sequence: CATSRDPRLRDYGYTF.

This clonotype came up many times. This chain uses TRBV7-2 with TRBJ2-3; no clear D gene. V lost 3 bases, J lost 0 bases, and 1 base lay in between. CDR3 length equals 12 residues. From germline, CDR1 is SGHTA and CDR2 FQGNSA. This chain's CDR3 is CASSFSTDTQYF. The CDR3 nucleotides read TGTGCCAGCAGCTTTAGCACAGATACGCAGTATTTT.

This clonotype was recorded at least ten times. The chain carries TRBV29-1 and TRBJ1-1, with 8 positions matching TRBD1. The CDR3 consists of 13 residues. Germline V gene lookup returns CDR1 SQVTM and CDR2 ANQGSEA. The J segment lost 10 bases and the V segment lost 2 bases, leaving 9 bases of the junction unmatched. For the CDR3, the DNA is TGCAGCGTTGAACCCAGACAGGGGTCGTCAGCTTTCTTT. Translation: CSVEPRQGSSAFF.

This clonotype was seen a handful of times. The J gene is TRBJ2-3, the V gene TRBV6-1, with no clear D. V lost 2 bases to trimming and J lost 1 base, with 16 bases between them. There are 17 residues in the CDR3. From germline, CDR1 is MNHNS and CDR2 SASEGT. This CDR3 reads CASSEMATMRGTDTQYF. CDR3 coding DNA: TGTGCCAGCAGTGAAATGGCGACGATGAGAGGCACAGATACGCAGTATTTT.

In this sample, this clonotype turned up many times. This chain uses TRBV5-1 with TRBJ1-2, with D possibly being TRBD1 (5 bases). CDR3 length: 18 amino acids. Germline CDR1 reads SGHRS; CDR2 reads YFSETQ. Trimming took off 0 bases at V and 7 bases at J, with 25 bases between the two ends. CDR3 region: CASSLADVVRGEDRGYTF. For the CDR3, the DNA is TGCGCCAGCAGCTTGGCCGACGTTGTTAGGGGCGAGGATCGTGGCTACACCTTC.

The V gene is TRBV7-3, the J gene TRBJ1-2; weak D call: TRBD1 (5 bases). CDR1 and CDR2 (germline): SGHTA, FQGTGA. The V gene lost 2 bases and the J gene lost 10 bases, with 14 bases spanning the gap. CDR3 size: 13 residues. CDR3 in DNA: TGTGCCAGCAGCTTATCGGGGGAGATTGTCTACACCTTC. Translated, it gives CASSLSGEIVYTF.

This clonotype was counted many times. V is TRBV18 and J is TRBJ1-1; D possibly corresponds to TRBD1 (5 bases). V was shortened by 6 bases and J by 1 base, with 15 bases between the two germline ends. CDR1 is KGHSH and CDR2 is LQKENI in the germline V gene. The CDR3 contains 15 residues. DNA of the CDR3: TGTGCCAGCTCCGCGGGGGGGATCGGGAACACTGAAGCTTTCTTT. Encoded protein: CASSAGGIGNTEAFF.

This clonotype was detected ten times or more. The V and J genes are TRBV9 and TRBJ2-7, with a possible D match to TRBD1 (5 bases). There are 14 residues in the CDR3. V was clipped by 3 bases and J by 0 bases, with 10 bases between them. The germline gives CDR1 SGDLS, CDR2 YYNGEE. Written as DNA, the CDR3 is TGTGCCAGCAGCGAACAGGACCTCTCCTACGAGCAGTACTTC. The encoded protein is CASSEQDLSYEQYF.

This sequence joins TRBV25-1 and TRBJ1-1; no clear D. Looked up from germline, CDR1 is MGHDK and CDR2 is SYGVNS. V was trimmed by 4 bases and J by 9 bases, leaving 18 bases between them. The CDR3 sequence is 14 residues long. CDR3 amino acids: CASSGSRGWFKAFF. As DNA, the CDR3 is TGTGCCAGCAGTGGGTCCCGCGGGTGGTTTAAAGCTTTCTTT.

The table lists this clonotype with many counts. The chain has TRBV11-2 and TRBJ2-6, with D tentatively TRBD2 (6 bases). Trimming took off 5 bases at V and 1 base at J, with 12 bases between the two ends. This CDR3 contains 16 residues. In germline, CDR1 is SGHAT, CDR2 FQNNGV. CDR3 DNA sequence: TGTGCCAGCAGCCAACTCGGAGGGTCTGGGGCCAACGTCCTGACTTTC. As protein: CASSQLGGSGANVLTF.

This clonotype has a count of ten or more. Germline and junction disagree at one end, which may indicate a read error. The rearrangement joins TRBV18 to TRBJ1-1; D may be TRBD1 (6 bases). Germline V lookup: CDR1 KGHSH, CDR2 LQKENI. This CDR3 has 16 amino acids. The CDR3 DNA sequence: TGTGCCAGCTCCCCACTACAGGGAGGGATGAACACTGAAGCTTTCTTT. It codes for CASSPLQGGMNTEAFF.

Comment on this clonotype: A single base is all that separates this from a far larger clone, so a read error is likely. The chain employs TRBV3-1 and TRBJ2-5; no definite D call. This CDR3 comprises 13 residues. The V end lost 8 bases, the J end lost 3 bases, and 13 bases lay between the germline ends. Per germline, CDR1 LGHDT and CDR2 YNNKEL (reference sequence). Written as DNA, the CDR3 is TGTGCCAGCTCACCGCGAGATAAAGAGACCCAGTACTTC. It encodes CASSPRDKETQYF.